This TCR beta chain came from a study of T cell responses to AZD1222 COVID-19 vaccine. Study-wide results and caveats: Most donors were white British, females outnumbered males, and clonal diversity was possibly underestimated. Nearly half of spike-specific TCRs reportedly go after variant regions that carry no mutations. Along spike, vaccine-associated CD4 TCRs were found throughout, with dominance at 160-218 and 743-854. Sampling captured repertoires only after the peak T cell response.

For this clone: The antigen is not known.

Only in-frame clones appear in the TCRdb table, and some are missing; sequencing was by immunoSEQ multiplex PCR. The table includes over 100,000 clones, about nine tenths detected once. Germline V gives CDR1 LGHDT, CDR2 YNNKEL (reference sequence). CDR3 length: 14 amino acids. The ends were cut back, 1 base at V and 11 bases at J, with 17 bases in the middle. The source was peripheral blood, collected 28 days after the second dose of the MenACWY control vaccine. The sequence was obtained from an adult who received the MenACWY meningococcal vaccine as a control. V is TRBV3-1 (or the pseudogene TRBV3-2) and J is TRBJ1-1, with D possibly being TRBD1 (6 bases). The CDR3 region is CASSQARRGAAAFF. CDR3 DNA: TGTGCCAGCAGCCAAGCTCGCAGGGGTGCGGCGGCTTTCTTT.